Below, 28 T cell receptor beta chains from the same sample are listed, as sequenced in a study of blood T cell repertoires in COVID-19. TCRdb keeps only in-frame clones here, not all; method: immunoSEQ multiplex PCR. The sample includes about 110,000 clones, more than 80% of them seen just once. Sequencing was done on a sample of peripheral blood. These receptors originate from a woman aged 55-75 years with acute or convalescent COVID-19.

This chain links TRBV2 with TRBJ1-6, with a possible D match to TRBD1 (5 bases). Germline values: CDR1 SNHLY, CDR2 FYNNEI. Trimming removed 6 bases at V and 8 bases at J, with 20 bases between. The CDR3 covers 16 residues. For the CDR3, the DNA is TGTGCCAGCAGCCGCGCGAGGGGCGGGATTGATTCACCCCTCCACTTT. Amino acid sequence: CASSRARGGIDSPLHF.

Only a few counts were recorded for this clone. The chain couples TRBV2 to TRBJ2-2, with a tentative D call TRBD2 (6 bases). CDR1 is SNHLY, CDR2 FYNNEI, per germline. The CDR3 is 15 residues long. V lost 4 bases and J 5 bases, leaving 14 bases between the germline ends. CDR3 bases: TGTGCCAGCAGTGTTCTACTAGCTGGGACCGGGGAGCTGTTTTTT. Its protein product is CASSVLLAGTGELFF.

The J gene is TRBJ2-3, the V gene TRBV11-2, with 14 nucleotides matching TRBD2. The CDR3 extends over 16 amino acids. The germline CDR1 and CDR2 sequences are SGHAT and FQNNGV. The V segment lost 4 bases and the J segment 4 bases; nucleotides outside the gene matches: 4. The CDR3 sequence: CASSSGLAGGSDTQYF. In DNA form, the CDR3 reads TGTGCCAGCAGCTCAGGACTAGCGGGAGGATCAGATACGCAGTATTTT.

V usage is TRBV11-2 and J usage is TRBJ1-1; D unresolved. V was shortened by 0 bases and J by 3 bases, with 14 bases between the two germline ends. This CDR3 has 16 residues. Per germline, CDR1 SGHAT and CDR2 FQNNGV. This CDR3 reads CASSLDKTDGDTEAFF. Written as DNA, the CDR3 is TGTGCCAGCAGCTTAGATAAAACAGACGGGGACACTGAAGCTTTCTTT.

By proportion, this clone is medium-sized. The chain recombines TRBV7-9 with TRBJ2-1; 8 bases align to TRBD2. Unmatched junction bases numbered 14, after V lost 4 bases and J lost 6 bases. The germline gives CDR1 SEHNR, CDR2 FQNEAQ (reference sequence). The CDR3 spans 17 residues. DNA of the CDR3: TGTGCCAGCAGCTCAACCGCCGGGACTAGAGGTGGCAATGAGCAGTTCTTC. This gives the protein CASSSTAGTRGGNEQFF.

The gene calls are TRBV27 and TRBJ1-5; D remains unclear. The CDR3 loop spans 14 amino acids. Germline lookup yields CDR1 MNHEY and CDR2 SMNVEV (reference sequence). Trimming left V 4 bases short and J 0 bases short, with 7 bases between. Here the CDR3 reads CASSSRYSNQPQHF. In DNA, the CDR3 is TGTGCCAGCAGTTCCAGGTATAGCAATCAGCCCCAGCATTTT.

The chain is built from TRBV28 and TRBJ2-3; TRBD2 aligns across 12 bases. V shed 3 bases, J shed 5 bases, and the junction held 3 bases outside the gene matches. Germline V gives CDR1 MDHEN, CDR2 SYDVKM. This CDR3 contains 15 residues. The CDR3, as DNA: TGTGCCAGCAGTTTGCCGGGACTAGCGGGAGATACGCAGTATTTT. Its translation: CASSLPGLAGDTQYF.

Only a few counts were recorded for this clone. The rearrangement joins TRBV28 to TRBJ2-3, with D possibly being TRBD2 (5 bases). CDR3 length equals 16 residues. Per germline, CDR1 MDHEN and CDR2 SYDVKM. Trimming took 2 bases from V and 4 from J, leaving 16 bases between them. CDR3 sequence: CASSLRSGWRADTQYF. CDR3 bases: TGTGCCAGCAGTTTAAGGTCGGGGTGGCGCGCAGATACGCAGTATTTT.

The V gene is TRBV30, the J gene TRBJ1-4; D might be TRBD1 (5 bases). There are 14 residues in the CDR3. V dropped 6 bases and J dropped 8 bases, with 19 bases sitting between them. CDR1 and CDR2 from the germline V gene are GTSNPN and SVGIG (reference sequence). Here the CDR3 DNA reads TGTGCCTGTCAAGGGGAAACGTTTGTCGAAAAACTGTTTTTT. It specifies CACQGETFVEKLFF.

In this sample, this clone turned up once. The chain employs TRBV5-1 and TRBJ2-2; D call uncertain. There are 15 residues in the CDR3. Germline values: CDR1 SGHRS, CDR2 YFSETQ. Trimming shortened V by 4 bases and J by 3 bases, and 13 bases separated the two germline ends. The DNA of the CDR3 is TGCGCCAGCAGCCTCCCTGACACCCACACCGGGGAGCTGTTTTTT. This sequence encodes CASSLPDTHTGELFF.

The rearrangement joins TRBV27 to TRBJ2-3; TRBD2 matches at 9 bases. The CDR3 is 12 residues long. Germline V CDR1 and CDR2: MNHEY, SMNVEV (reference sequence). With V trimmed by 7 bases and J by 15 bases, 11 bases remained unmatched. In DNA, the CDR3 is TGTGCCAGCACCTCCAAAGGGACTAGCTTCTATTTT. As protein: CASTSKGTSFYF.

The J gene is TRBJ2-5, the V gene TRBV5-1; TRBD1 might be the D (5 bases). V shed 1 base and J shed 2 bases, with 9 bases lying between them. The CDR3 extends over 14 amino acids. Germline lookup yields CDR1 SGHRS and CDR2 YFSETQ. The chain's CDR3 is CASSLTGQQETQYF. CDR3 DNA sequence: TGCGCCAGCAGCTTGACAGGTCAGCAAGAGACCCAGTACTTC.

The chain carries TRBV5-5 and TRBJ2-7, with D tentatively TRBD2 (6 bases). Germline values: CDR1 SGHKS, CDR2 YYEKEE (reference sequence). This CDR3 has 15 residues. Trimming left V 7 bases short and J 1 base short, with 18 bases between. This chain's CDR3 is CASGSHQGRSYEQYF. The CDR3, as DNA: TGTGCCAGCGGATCCCATCAAGGGAGGTCCTACGAGCAGTACTTC. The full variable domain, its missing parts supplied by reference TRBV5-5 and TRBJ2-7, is DAGVTQSPTHLIKTRGQQVTLRCSPISGHKSVSWYQQVLGQGPQFIFQYYEKEERGRGNFPDRFSARQFPNYSSELNVNALLLGDSALYLCASGSHQGRSYEQYFGPGTRLTVT.

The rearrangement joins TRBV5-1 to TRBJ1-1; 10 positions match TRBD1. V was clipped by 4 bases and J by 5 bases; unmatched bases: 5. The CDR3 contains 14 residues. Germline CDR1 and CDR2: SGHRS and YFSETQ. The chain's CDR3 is CASSKDRGQTEAFF. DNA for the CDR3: TGCGCCAGCAGCAAAGACAGGGGGCAGACTGAAGCTTTCTTT.

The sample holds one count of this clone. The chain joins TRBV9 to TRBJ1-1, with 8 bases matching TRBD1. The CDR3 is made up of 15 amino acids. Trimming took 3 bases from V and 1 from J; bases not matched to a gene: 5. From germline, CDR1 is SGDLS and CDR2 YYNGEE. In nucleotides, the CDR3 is TGTGCCAGCAGCGCATTACAGGGGGAGAACACTGAAGCTTTCTTT. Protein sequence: CASSALQGENTEAFF.

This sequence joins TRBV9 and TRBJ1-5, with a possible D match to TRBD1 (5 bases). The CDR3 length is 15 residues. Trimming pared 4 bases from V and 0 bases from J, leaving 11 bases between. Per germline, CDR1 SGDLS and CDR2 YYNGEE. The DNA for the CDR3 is TGTGCCAGCAGCCCAGGAGACAGTAGCAATCAGCCCCAGCATTTT. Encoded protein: CASSPGDSSNQPQHF.

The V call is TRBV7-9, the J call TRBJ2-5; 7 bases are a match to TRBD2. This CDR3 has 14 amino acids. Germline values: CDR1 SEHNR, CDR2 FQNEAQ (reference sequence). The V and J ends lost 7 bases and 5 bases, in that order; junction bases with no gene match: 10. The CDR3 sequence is CASKEGGVGETQYF. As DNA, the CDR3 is TGTGCCAGCAAAGAGGGAGGGGTTGGGGAGACCCAGTACTTC. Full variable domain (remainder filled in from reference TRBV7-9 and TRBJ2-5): DTGVSQNPRHKITKRGQNVTFRCDPISEHNRLYWYRQTLGQGPEFLTYFQNEAQLEKSRLLSDRFSAERPKGSFSTLEIQRTEQGDSAMYLCASKEGGVGETQYFGPGTRLLVL.

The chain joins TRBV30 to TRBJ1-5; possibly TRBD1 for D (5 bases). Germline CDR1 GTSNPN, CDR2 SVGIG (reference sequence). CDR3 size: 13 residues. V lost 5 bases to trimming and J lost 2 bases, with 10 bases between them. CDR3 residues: CAWGAEGNQPQHF. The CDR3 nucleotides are TGTGCCTGGGGGGCAGAGGGCAATCAGCCCCAGCATTTT.

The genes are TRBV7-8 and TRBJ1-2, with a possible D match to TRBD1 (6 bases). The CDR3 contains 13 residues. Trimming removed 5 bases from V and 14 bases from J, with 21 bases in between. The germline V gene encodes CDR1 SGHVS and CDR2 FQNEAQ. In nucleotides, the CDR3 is TGTGCCAGCAGCCGCGACAGGCGAGAAGCGGGAACCTTC. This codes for CASSRDRREAGTF. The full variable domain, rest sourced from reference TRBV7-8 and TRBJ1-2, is GAGVSQSPRYKVAKRGQDVALRCDPISGHVSLFWYQQALGQGPEFLTYFQNEAQLDKSGLPSDRFFAERPEGSVSTLKIQRTQQEDSAVYLCASSRDRREAGTFGSGTRLTVV.

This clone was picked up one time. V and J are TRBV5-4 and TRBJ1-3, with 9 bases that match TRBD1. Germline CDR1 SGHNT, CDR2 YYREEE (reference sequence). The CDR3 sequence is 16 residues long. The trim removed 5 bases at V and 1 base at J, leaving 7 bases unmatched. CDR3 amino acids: CASRLTGTGSGNTIYF. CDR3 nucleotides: TGTGCCAGCAGGCTTACCGGGACAGGGTCTGGAAACACCATATATTTT.

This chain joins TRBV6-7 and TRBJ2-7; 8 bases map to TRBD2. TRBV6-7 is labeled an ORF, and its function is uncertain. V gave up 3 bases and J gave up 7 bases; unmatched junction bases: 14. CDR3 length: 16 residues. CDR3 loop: CASSYGLFRGGLEQYF. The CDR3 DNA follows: TGTGCCAGCAGTTATGGCCTTTTTCGGGGGGGATTGGAGCAGTACTTC.

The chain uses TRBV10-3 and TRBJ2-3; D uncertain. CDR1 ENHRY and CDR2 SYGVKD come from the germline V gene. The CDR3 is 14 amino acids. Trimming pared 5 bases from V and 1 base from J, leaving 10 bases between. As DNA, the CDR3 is TGTGCCATCAGTATTGACCTAGGCACAGATACGCAGTATTTT. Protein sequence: CAISIDLGTDTQYF.

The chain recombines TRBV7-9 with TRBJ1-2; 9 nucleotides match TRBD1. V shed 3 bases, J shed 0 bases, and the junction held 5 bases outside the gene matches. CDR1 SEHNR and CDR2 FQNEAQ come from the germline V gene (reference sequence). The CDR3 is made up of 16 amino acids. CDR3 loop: CASSLGQGGPNYGYTF. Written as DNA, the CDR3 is TGTGCCAGCAGCTTGGGACAGGGCGGACCTAACTATGGCTACACCTTC.

As DNA, the CDR3 is TGTGCCAGCAGCTTGTTAGCGGGAAGCGGTTACAATGAGCAGTTCTTC. Translation: CASSLLAGSGYNEQFF. The chain is built from TRBV11-2 and TRBJ2-1, with 8 positions matching TRBD2. The CDR3 length is 16 residues. V trimming: 3 bases; J trimming: 4 bases; junction bases outside the gene matches: 8. Germline lookup yields CDR1 SGHAT and CDR2 FQNNGV. Based on the CDR3 plus reference TRBV11-2 and TRBJ2-1, the full variable domain is EAGVAQSPRYKIIEKRQSVAFWCNPISGHATLYWYQQILGQGPKLLIQFQNNGVVDDSQLPKDRFSAERLKGVDSTLKIQPAKLEDSAVYLCASSLLAGSGYNEQFFGPGTRLTVL.

Here the CDR3 DNA reads TGCGCCAGCAGCCACCCAGATACAGGGGCCTACGGCACCGGGGAGCTGTTTTTT. It yields the protein CASSHPDTGAYGTGELFF. The rearrangement joins TRBV5-1 to TRBJ2-2, with 7 bases fitting TRBD1. From germline, CDR1 is SGHRS and CDR2 YFSETQ. The CDR3 covers 18 residues. After removal of 4 bases from V and 4 bases from J, the junction contained 16 bases not matched to a gene.

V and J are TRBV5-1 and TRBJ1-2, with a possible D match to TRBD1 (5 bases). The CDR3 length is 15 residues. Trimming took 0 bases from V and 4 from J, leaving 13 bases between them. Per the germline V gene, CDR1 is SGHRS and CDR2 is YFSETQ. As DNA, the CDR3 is TGCGCCAGCAGCTTGGCCCAGGGATTGACCTATGGCTACACCTTC. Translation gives CASSLAQGLTYGYTF.

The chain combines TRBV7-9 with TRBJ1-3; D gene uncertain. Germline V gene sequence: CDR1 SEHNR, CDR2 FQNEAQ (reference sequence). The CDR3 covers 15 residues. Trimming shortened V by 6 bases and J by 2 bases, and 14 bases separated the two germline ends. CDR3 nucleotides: TGTGCCAGCAGGTCGCCCGGGGTTGCTGGAAACACCATATATTTT. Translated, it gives CASRSPGVAGNTIYF.

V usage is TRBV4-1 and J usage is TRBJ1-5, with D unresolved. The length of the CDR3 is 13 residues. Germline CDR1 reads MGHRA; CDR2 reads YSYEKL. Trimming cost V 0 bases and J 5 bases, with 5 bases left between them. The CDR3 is CASSQDSYQPQHF. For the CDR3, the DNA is TGCGCCAGCAGCCAAGATTCCTATCAGCCCCAGCATTTT.